The following is a T cell receptor beta chain sequence with its context. Its antigen is currently unknown. The authors ran a second PCR of about 6 to 11 cycles using a sample-barcoded 5' primer and a J-beta primer mix. There were at least 3 million CDR3-containing paired-end reads obtained from each sample. Each CDR3 protein gets one entry after TCRdb re-called the 5' RACE reads with MiXCR. The sample contains about a million distinct CDR3 sequences, roughly 43% of which appear only once. Donors ranged from about 6 to 95 years old and were healthy Caucasians in Russia. This entry belongs to a study of blood T cells in healthy people across ages. Study-wide points: Naive T cell percentage by flow cytometry tracked strongly with beta diversity.

V lost 6 bases, J lost 4 bases, and 10 bases stayed unmatched. The CDR3 consists of 16 residues. CDR1 and CDR2 from the germline V gene are MNHEY and SVGAGI. The clonotype originates from a man aged 25-45 years in good health. The chain employs TRBV6-5 and TRBJ2-2, with 8 bases identical to TRBD2. Source material: blood. For the CDR3, the DNA is TGTGCCAGCAGACCCAAAGCGGGGGCCCCCACCGGGGAGCTGTTTTTT. Translation: CASRPKAGAPTGELFF.